These T cell receptor beta chains were read from a single sample in a study of cytomegalovirus exposure and HLA in healthy donors. Assay: immunoSEQ multiplex PCR; the TCRdb copy retains only in-frame clones and omits some. The sample contains about 97,000 clones, over 75% of which appear only once. The source material was PBMCs. These receptors came from a man aged 35 to 55 in good health and CMV-seropositive. CDR3s include the opening cysteine and the closing phenylalanine or tryptophan. The D gene is left open where the match is weak. Clone sizes are given selectively: once, few, many, or a class where the clone is expanded.

-	TRBV19	13	-	TRBJ2-3	CASSIQFTDTQYF	TGTGCCAGTAGTATTCAGTTCACAGATACGCAGTATTTT
TRBD1	TRBV30	14	-	TRBJ1-1	CAWSPTGIDTEAFF	TGTGCCTGGAGCCCGACAGGGATTGACACTGAAGCTTTCTTT
-	TRBV11-2	14	-	TRBJ2-7	CASSKGTTSYEQYF	TGTGCCAGCAGCAAGGGGACAACCTCCTACGAGCAGTACTTC
TRBD1	TRBV6-1	14	once	TRBJ2-7	CASSDEDREYEQYF	TGTGCCAGCAGTGACGAGGACAGGGAGTACGAGCAGTACTTC
-	TRBV29-1	13	-	TRBJ1-5	CSVSGGSNQPQHF	TGCAGCGTATCGGGGGGTAGCAATCAGCCCCAGCATTTT
TRBD1	TRBV5-6	14	-	TRBJ2-3	CASSSGQGADTQYF	TGTGCCAGCAGCTCGGGACAGGGCGCAGATACGCAGTATTTT
TRBD1	TRBV19	15	-	TRBJ1-1	CASSSSGQPYDEAFF	TGTGCCAGTAGTAGCTCGGGACAGCCCTATGATGAAGCTTTCTTT
TRBD1	TRBV6-5	12	-	TRBJ1-2	CASRGGQGGYTF	TGTGCCAGCAGGGGGGGACAGGGCGGCTACACCTTC
TRBD1	TRBV6-1	14	-	TRBJ1-4	CASISGTGTEKLFF	TGTGCCAGCATCTCCGGGACAGGGACCGAAAAACTGTTTTTT
-	TRBV7-3	13	-	TRBJ1-1	CASGEGMNTEAFF	TGTGCCAGCGGGGAGGGAATGAACACTGAAGCTTTCTTT
TRBD1	TRBV27	12	-	TRBJ1-2	CASSGQGDGYTF	TGTGCCAGCAGTGGGCAGGGGGATGGCTACACCTTC
-	TRBV29-1	15	once	TRBJ2-3	CSVRRITGYTDTQYF	TGCAGCGTTCGTCGTATTACAGGGTACACAGATACGCAGTATTTT
TRBD1	TRBV6-5	15	few	TRBJ2-5	CASSYSAGGPETQYF	TGTGCCAGCAGTTACTCTGCAGGGGGCCCAGAGACCCAGTACTTC
TRBD1	TRBV4-1	15	-	TRBJ1-4	CASSPWDRMNEKLFF	TGCGCCAGCAGCCCTTGGGACAGGATGAATGAAAAACTGTTTTTT
-	TRBV9	12	-	TRBJ1-1	CASSVWQGRAFF	TGTGCCAGCAGCGTATGGCAGGGCCGAGCTTTCTTT
TRBD2	TRBV9	16	once	TRBJ2-1	CASSARAGGSYNEQFF	TGTGCCAGCAGCGCCCGAGCGGGGGGGTCCTACAATGAGCAGTTCTTC
-	TRBV9	16	-	TRBJ2-1	CASSVSDLQGGNEQFF	TGTGCCAGCAGCGTTTCGGACCTCCAGGGGGGCAATGAGCAGTTCTTC
-	TRBV28	12	-	TRBJ1-1	CASTPHRARAFF	TGTGCCAGCACCCCGCACAGGGCTAGGGCTTTCTTT
-	TRBV2	13	-	TRBJ2-7	CASTRTGSGEQYF	TGTGCCAGCACTCGTACAGGGTCGGGCGAGCAGTACTTC
-	TRBV11-2	14	-	TRBJ1-2	CASSLQTGIGGYTF	TGTGCCAGCAGCCTGCAAACAGGGATAGGTGGCTACACCTTC
-	TRBV6-1	15	-	TRBJ2-6	CASSAGLSGANGLTF	TGTGCCAGCAGTGCGGGACTTTCTGGGGCCAACGGCCTGACTTTC
-	TRBV7-9	13	-	TRBJ1-1	CASSLRRGTEAFF	TGTGCCAGCAGCTTAAGGCGGGGCACTGAAGCTTTCTTT
-	TRBV7-9	13	-	TRBJ1-1	CASSPPGDFQAFF	TGTGCCAGCAGCCCTCCCGGGGACTTCCAAGCTTTCTTT
TRBD1	TRBV30	15	-	TRBJ1-5	CAWSWGGQGVQPQHF	TGTGCCTGGAGCTGGGGGGGACAGGGGGTTCAGCCCCAGCATTTT
TRBD2	TRBV27	16	few	TRBJ2-3	CASRTLAGGGTDTQYF	TGTGCCAGCAGAACTCTGGCGGGAGGAGGCACAGATACGCAGTATTTT
TRBD2	TRBV29-1	12	-	TRBJ2-1	CSVEPSGAKQFF	TGCAGCGTTGAACCTAGCGGGGCTAAGCAGTTCTTC
TRBD2	TRBV28	16	-	TRBJ2-2	CASSLSSGRLTGELFF	TGTGCCAGCAGTTTAAGTTCCGGGAGGCTCACCGGGGAGCTGTTTTTT
-	TRBV27	13	-	TRBJ1-5	CASSWQGTQPQHF	TGTGCCAGCAGCTGGCAGGGTACTCAGCCCCAGCATTTT
TRBD1	TRBV29-1	14	-	TRBJ2-1	CSVPWGTGNNEQFF	TGCAGCGTCCCTTGGGGGACAGGGAACAATGAGCAGTTCTTC
-	TRBV6-5	15	-	TRBJ2-7	CASSYSGRGHYEQYF	TGTGCCAGCAGTTACTCTGGAAGGGGACACTACGAGCAGTACTTC
TRBD1	TRBV5-4	16	-	TRBJ1-1	CASSRPGQTLNTEAFF	TGTGCCAGCAGCCGCCCGGGACAGACTCTGAACACTGAAGCTTTCTTT
-	TRBV11-1	13	once	TRBJ2-7	CASSPRRAGEQYF	TGTGCCAGCAGCCCTAGGAGAGCCGGCGAGCAGTACTTC
-	TRBV5-4	12	-	TRBJ2-3	CASSLSGDTQYF	TGTGCCAGCAGCTTGTCGGGAGATACGCAGTATTTT
-	TRBV5-1	14	-	TRBJ2-7	CASSLTRTAYEQYF	TGCGCCAGCAGCTTGACCCGGACAGCCTACGAGCAGTACTTC
TRBD1	TRBV27	14	-	TRBJ1-1	CASSLTGLGTEAFF	TGTGCCAGCAGTTTGACAGGGTTGGGCACTGAAGCTTTCTTT
-	TRBV11-2	14	-	TRBJ2-1	CASSLNQGKDEQFF	TGTGCCAGCAGCTTAAACCAGGGAAAAGATGAGCAGTTCTTC
-	TRBV5-1	14	-	TRBJ1-4	CASSPGGANEKLFF	TGCGCCAGCAGCCCGGGGGGAGCTAATGAAAAACTGTTTTTT
TRBD1	TRBV5-1	14	once	TRBJ1-4	CASMDRGNNEKLFF	TGCGCCAGCATGGACAGGGGCAATAATGAAAAACTGTTTTTT
TRBD1	TRBV18	12	-	TRBJ2-7	CASRGQEYEQYF	TGTGCCAGCCGGGGACAGGAATACGAGCAGTACTTC
-	TRBV10-1	13	-	TRBJ1-4	CASSARANEKLFF	TGCGCCAGCAGTGCCAGGGCAAATGAAAAACTGTTTTTT
-	TRBV29-1	11	-	TRBJ1-3	CSVAGGNTIYF	TGCAGCGTTGCAGGGGGAAACACCATATATTTT
TRBD1	TRBV18	14	-	TRBJ2-5	CASSPGTARETQYF	TGTGCCAGCTCTCCCGGGACAGCAAGGGAGACCCAGTACTTC
-	TRBV20-1	11	-	TRBJ2-4	CSAGAQGFQYF	TGCAGTGCTGGGGCCCAGGGCTTCCAGTACTTC
TRBD1	TRBV11-3	15	-	TRBJ2-1	CASSHGTGRYNEQFF	TGTGCCAGCAGCCACGGGACAGGGCGCTACAATGAGCAGTTCTTC
-	TRBV5-4	13	-	TRBJ1-2	CASSLRLNYGYTF	TGTGCCAGCAGCTTACGACTTAACTATGGCTACACCTTC
-	TRBV11-1	13	-	TRBJ1-1	CASSRHTNTEAFF	TGTGCCAGCAGCCGCCACACAAACACTGAAGCTTTCTTT
-	TRBV5-4	16	-	TRBJ2-3	CASSLSRGGSTDTQYF	TGTGCCAGCAGCTTGTCGCGCGGGGGCAGCACAGATACGCAGTATTTT